These 22 T cell receptor beta chains originate from one sample sequenced in a study of blood T cell repertoires in COVID-19. TCRdb keeps only in-frame clones here, not all; method: immunoSEQ multiplex PCR. The sample consists of roughly 110,000 clones, roughly 76% of them appearing once. Sequencing was carried out using peripheral blood. These receptor sequences come from a human donor in a cohort sampled during active COVID-19.

The V call is TRBV5-1, the J call TRBJ1-2; D call uncertain. V was cut by 4 bases and J by 4 bases, with 20 bases left in between. This CDR3 spans 16 amino acids. Germline lookup yields CDR1 SGHRS and CDR2 YFSETQ. The CDR3 loop is CASSPEGGEIPYGYTF. The CDR3 nucleotides read TGCGCCAGCAGCCCGGAAGGTGGGGAGATACCCTATGGCTACACCTTC.

This chain uses TRBV25-1 with TRBJ1-3; tentative D call: TRBD1 (5 bases). CDR1 and CDR2 (germline): MGHDK, SYGVNS. Trimming shortened V by 4 bases and J by 0 bases, and 10 bases separated the two germline ends. This CDR3 region has 15 residues. DNA of the CDR3: TGTGCCAGCAGTGTTTCGGGGGACTCTGGAAACACCATATATTTT. The encoded protein is CASSVSGDSGNTIYF.

The count of this clone is one. The CDR3 region has the DNA TGTGCCAGCAGCCCAGGGTGGTCCTACGAGCAGTACTTC. This encodes CASSPGWSYEQYF. The V call is TRBV5-6, the J call TRBJ2-7; possibly TRBD1 for D (5 bases). The length of the CDR3 is 13 residues. Trimming removed 4 bases at V and 1 base at J, with 9 bases between. Germline V gene lookup returns CDR1 SGHDT and CDR2 YYEEEE.

The chain links TRBV16 to TRBJ2-5; D remains unclear. The germline CDR1 and CDR2 sequences are KGHSY and FQNENV. The V end was cut by 4 bases, the J end by 4 bases, with 10 bases between. This CDR3 contains 13 residues. CDR3 region: CASSPFPGETQYF. The CDR3 nucleotides are TGTGCCAGCAGCCCCTTCCCCGGAGAGACCCAGTACTTC. Supplemented by reference TRBV16 and TRBJ2-5, the full variable domain reads GEEVAQTPKHLVRGEGQKAKLYCAPIKGHSYVFWYQQVLKNEFKFLISFQNENVFDETGMPKERFSAKCLPNSPCSLEIQATKLEDSAVYFCASSPFPGETQYFGPGTRLLVL.

The chain recombines TRBV27 with TRBJ2-7; D unresolved. This CDR3 is 17 amino acids long. V shed 5 bases and J shed 0 bases, with 20 bases lying between them. Germline CDR1 MNHEY, CDR2 SMNVEV (reference sequence). The CDR3 sequence is CASSPHPRRASSYEQYF. CDR3 DNA sequence: TGTGCCAGCAGTCCGCACCCCCGCCGCGCTAGCTCCTACGAGCAGTACTTC.

V and J are TRBV27 and TRBJ1-2, with 7 bases identical to TRBD1. Unmatched junction bases numbered 12, after V lost 6 bases and J lost 8 bases. Germline V gene lookup returns CDR1 MNHEY and CDR2 SMNVEV (reference sequence). CDR3 length: 14 amino acids. This CDR3 is CASRPYRGVTGYTF. The CDR3 DNA is TGTGCCAGCAGACCTTACAGGGGAGTTACCGGCTACACCTTC.

The V gene is TRBV5-5, the J gene TRBJ2-7; a weak D match, TRBD2 (6 bases). Germline V gene lookup returns CDR1 SGHKS and CDR2 YYEKEE (reference sequence). Trimming took off 0 bases at V and 7 bases at J, with 14 bases between the two ends. CDR3 size: 14 residues. The CDR3 loop reads CASSLASAAGEQYF. DNA for the CDR3: TGTGCCAGCAGCTTGGCAAGTGCCGCGGGGGAGCAGTACTTC.

V usage is TRBV4-1 and J usage is TRBJ1-6; no clear D. Trimming pared 0 bases from V and 10 bases from J, leaving 13 bases between. The CDR3 length is 15 residues. In germline, CDR1 is MGHRA, CDR2 YSYEKL. CDR3 in DNA: TGCGCCAGCAGCCAAGATAGCGGGTTGGGATCACCCCTCCACTTT. It specifies CASSQDSGLGSPLHF.

V is TRBV7-2 and J is TRBJ2-2, with D perhaps TRBD1 (5 bases). The ends were cut back, 3 bases at V and 1 base at J, with 9 bases in the middle. Germline CDR1 and CDR2: SGHTA and FQGNSA. The CDR3 totals 15 residues. The CDR3 sequence is CASSLWTLNTGELFF. DNA of the CDR3: TGTGCCAGCAGCTTGTGGACATTGAACACCGGGGAGCTGTTTTTT.

The chain carries TRBV6-2 or TRBV6-3 and TRBJ2-3; TRBD2 agrees at 15 bases. Losses at the gene ends were 5 bases for V and 5 bases for J; bases not matched to a gene: 5. The V gene's germline CDR1 is MNHEY and CDR2 SVGEGT. This CDR3 has 16 amino acids. CDR3 nucleotides: TGTGCCAGCAGTCCCCGGACTAGCGGGAGGGAAGATACGCAGTATTTT. Amino acid sequence: CASSPRTSGREDTQYF.

This chain links TRBV4-1 with TRBJ1-2; D uncertain. From germline, CDR1 is MGHRA and CDR2 YSYEKL. The CDR3 has 13 amino acids. Deletions cut 2 bases from V and 2 bases from J, with 6 bases between. The CDR3 DNA reads TGCGCCAGCAGCCAAACCCTAAACTATGGCTACACCTTC. It specifies CASSQTLNYGYTF.

The V and J genes are TRBV7-9 and TRBJ2-1; 12 bases line up with TRBD1. Losses at the gene ends were 2 bases for V and 7 bases for J; bases not matched to a gene: 3. The length of the CDR3 is 15 residues. Germline CDR1 is SEHNR and CDR2 is FQNEAQ (reference sequence). In nucleotides, the CDR3 is TGTGCCAGCAGCTTATGGGACAGGGGGCGGAATGAGCAGTTCTTC. Translating gives CASSLWDRGRNEQFF.

J is TRBJ1-2 and V is TRBV14; 9 bases fit TRBD1. The CDR3 totals 13 residues. J gave up 6 bases and V 5 bases, and 4 bases lay outside the gene matches. Per germline, CDR1 SGHDN and CDR2 FVKESK. The CDR3 nucleotides are TGTGCCAGCAGCTCAAACAGGGGGCATGGCTACACCTTC. Translated, it gives CASSSNRGHGYTF.

V and J are TRBV20-1 and TRBJ2-1; unclear D gene. Germline CDR1 is DFQATT and CDR2 is SNEGSKA (reference sequence). V was cut by 4 bases and J by 5 bases, with 12 bases left in between. The CDR3 totals 13 residues. CDR3 bases: TGCAGTGCTACTGAAACGAAGCACAATGAGCAGTTCTTC. It is translated as CSATETKHNEQFF.

The rearrangement links TRBV6-5 to TRBJ1-1, with no clear D. Trimming cost V 0 bases and J 1 base, with 9 bases left between them. The CDR3 is made up of 15 amino acids. Germline assignment: CDR1 MNHEY and CDR2 SVGAGI. The CDR3 DNA sequence: TGTGCCAGCAGTTACTCTCCCCTAAAGAACACTGAAGCTTTCTTT. As protein: CASSYSPLKNTEAFF.

The J gene is TRBJ1-3, the V gene TRBV19; maybe TRBD1 (6 bases). V was cut by 5 bases and J by 2 bases, with 13 bases left in between. There are 15 residues in the CDR3. Germline assignment: CDR1 LNHDA and CDR2 SQIVND (reference sequence). The CDR3 DNA sequence: TGTGCCAGTAGTGAGAAAAGGACAGCTGGAAACACCATATATTTT. Translating it yields CASSEKRTAGNTIYF.

CDR3 sequence: CASSIMARDYEQYF. The DNA for the CDR3 is TGTGCCAGTAGTATAATGGCGAGGGACTACGAGCAGTACTTC. The rearrangement links TRBV19 to TRBJ2-7, with a tentative D call TRBD2 (5 bases). Per the germline V gene, CDR1 is LNHDA and CDR2 is SQIVND (reference sequence). Trimming stripped 2 bases from V and 3 bases from J, with 11 bases between. The CDR3 has 14 residues.

The J gene is TRBJ2-1, the V gene TRBV4-3; maybe TRBD1 (5 bases). Trimming took off 0 bases at V and 9 bases at J, with 12 bases between the two ends. In germline, CDR1 is LGHNA, CDR2 YSLEER. This CDR3 has 14 residues. CDR3 sequence reads: CASSQEGRVREQFF. CDR3 in DNA: TGCGCCAGCAGCCAAGAAGGCAGGGTACGTGAGCAGTTCTTC.

The chain couples TRBV5-8 to TRBJ1-1, with a tentative D call TRBD1 (5 bases). Deletions cut 0 bases from V and 3 bases from J, with 9 bases between. This CDR3 region has 14 residues. Looked up from germline, CDR1 is SGHTS and CDR2 is YDEGEE. The CDR3 DNA sequence: TGTGCCAGCAGCTTGGAACAGGTGTACACTGAAGCTTTCTTT. Its protein product is CASSLEQVYTEAFF.

This chain links TRBV5-1 with TRBJ1-5; tentatively, D is TRBD1 (6 bases). V was clipped by 0 bases and J by 7 bases, with 11 bases between them. The CDR3 contains 14 residues. The germline CDR1 and CDR2 sequences are SGHRS and YFSETQ. Written as DNA, the CDR3 is TGCGCCAGCAGCTTGGGGACAGAGGGCCAGCCCCAGCATTTT. Its protein is CASSLGTEGQPQHF.

V and J are TRBV11-3 and TRBJ1-1; D is perhaps TRBD1 (5 bases). Trimming stripped 5 bases from V and 5 bases from J, with 21 bases between. CDR1 and CDR2 from the germline V gene are SGHNT and YENEEA. The length of the CDR3 is 16 residues. The CDR3 nucleotides are TGTGCCAGCAGCCCCTATGGCGACAGCCCGAGGACTGAAGCTTTCTTT. Amino acid sequence: CASSPYGDSPRTEAFF.

This chain connects TRBV29-1 to TRBJ1-1, with 7 bases fitting TRBD1. Germline V lookup: CDR1 SQVTM, CDR2 ANQGSEA. With 6 bases clipped from V and 4 bases from J, the junction kept 2 bases outside the gene matches. The CDR3 is 11 residues long. CDR3 sequence reads: CSVNRGTEAFF. The CDR3 DNA sequence: TGCAGCGTCAACAGGGGCACTGAAGCTTTCTTT.